The clone carrying this TCR beta chain showed up just a few times. Its antigen is undetermined. Using immunoSEQ multiplex PCR, the repertoire was profiled, and TCRdb retains in-frame clones only, with some absent. The table records some 46,000 clones, about 80% of them present only once. The data stem from a study of vaccination effects on CD4 cells after COVID-19. At the level of the study: Each of a few convalescent patients underwent sampling at an early and a late point after vaccination. The median interval between the second dose and post-vaccine sampling was 72 days.

The culture ran for approximately 10 days before CD4+ T cells were isolated. A positive SARS-CoV-2 PCR test fell between March and December 2020. Participants were given two doses of BNT162b2 or mRNA-1273 vaccine. In the cultures, half the medium was exchanged for IL-2 medium on days 3 and 7. The sequence came from a human donor who had a prior SARS-CoV-2 infection. This specimen consisted of CD4+ T cells from PBMCs cultured without peptide, obtained after COVID-19 vaccination.

CDR3 in DNA: TGCGCCAGCAGCATAAGCGGGGGGGCCCCCGGGGAGCTGTTTTTT. As protein: CASSISGGAPGELFF. J is TRBJ2-2 and V is TRBV5-1; TRBD2 aligns across 10 bases. The CDR3 is 15 residues long. The V segment lost 4 bases and the J segment 6 bases; nucleotides outside the gene matches: 6. In germline, CDR1 is SGHRS, CDR2 YFSETQ.